Below are 22 T cell receptor beta chains sequenced from a single sample in a study of T cells after yellow fever vaccination. A single record per CDR3 protein comes from TCRdb applying MiXCR to the 5' RACE reads. The repertoire holds 450,000 to 550,000 distinct CDR3 sequences, with about 19% as singletons. The sample here was PBMCs, taken 15 days after the yellow fever booster vaccination. Receptors originate from a man aged 25-45 years who received the YFV17D yellow fever vaccine.

This clonotype turned up a few times. The chain couples TRBV11-2 to TRBJ1-4; perhaps TRBD1 as D (5 bases). V was cut by 0 bases and J by 8 bases, with 19 bases left in between. The CDR3 runs 17 residues. The germline gives CDR1 SGHAT, CDR2 FQNNGV. The CDR3: CASSLEFGPDSTEKLFF. The CDR3 DNA follows: TGTGCCAGCAGCTTAGAGTTCGGGCCCGACAGCACAGAAAAACTGTTTTTT.

This clonotype was picked up a small number of times. The rearrangement links TRBV18 to TRBJ2-1; the D gene is possibly TRBD2 (6 bases). The CDR3 extends over 13 amino acids. CDR1 and CDR2 (germline): KGHSH, LQKENI. V was shortened by 2 bases and J by 10 bases, with 12 bases between the two germline ends. The chain's CDR3 is CASSPGSSEEQFF. DNA for the CDR3: TGTGCCAGCTCACCAGGTTCTAGCGAGGAGCAGTTCTTC.

This clonotype was detected only a few times. The rearrangement uses TRBV7-8 and TRBJ1-6; weak D call: TRBD1 (5 bases). The V end lost 2 bases, the J end lost 7 bases, and 15 bases lay between the germline ends. The CDR3 contains 16 residues. The germline gives CDR1 SGHVS, CDR2 FQNEAQ. CDR3 residues: CASSLPRDSENSPLHF. CDR3 DNA: TGTGCCAGCAGCTTACCCCGGGACTCGGAAAATTCACCCCTCCACTTT. Using reference TRBV7-8 and TRBJ1-6 for the parts outside the CDR3, the full variable domain is GAGVSQSPRYKVAKRGQDVALRCDPISGHVSLFWYQQALGQGPEFLTYFQNEAQLDKSGLPSDRFFAERPEGSVSTLKIQRTQQEDSAVYLCASSLPRDSENSPLHFGNGTRLTVT.

As for this clonotype: Mismatch with germline at one junction end may stem from a read error. The chain carries TRBV28 and TRBJ2-3; D perhaps matches TRBD2 (5 bases). The CDR3 has 18 residues. Germline V gene sequence: CDR1 MDHEN, CDR2 SYDVKM. CDR3 bases: TGTGCCGGCAGTTCGCCTTCCTCTAGCTCACCACACACAGATACGCAGTATTTT. This codes for CAGSSPSSSSPHTDTQYF.

This clonotype came up a few times. The chain recombines TRBV28 with TRBJ2-5; TRBD2 matches 11 bases. The CDR3 length is 13 residues. V was pared by 11 bases and J by 2 bases, with 4 bases of the junction left unmatched. Looked up from germline, CDR1 is MDHEN and CDR2 is SYDVKM. The CDR3 protein is CAAGLAVQETQYF. The CDR3 bases are TGTGCCGCGGGACTAGCGGTTCAAGAGACCCAGTACTTC.

Here the CDR3 DNA reads TGTGCCAGCAGCCCACAACTTAGCGGGAGGGGGGCCCATGAGCAGTTCTTC. Encoded protein: CASSPQLSGRGAHEQFF. The chain joins TRBV7-2 to TRBJ2-1, with TRBD2 matching 11 bases. CDR3 size: 17 residues. V lost 5 bases to trimming and J lost 8 bases; unmatched junction nucleotides: 14. The V gene's germline CDR1 is SGHTA and CDR2 FQGNSA.

The chain combines TRBV27 with TRBJ2-7; 8 bases map to TRBD2. Trimming took 5 bases from V and 2 from J; bases not matched to a gene: 5. Germline CDR1 MNHEY, CDR2 SMNVEV (reference sequence). The CDR3 sequence is 14 residues long. CDR3 region: CASSASGLTYEQYF. CDR3 in DNA: TGTGCCAGCAGTGCTAGCGGGCTAACCTACGAGCAGTACTTC.

The sample holds a few counts of this clonotype. This sequence joins TRBV5-1 and TRBJ2-1, with 7 bases matching TRBD2. The trim removed 4 bases at V and 5 bases at J, leaving 6 bases unmatched. CDR3 length equals 14 residues. CDR1 and CDR2 from the germline V gene are SGHRS and YFSETQ. DNA of the CDR3: TGCGCCAGCAGCCCGGTGGGGGGGGACAATGAGCAGTTCTTC. This gives the protein CASSPVGGDNEQFF.

The rearrangement joins TRBV18 to TRBJ1-6, with unresolved D. Trimming shortened V by 3 bases and J by 7 bases, and 7 bases separated the two germline ends. CDR3 length equals 13 residues. Germline V lookup: CDR1 KGHSH, CDR2 LQKENI. CDR3 nucleotide sequence: TGTGCCAGCTCACCCTCGGAGAATTCACCCCTCCACTTT. It is translated as CASSPSENSPLHF.

This clonotype was counted ten times or more. The rearrangement joins TRBV9 to TRBJ2-6; D perhaps matches TRBD1 (5 bases). From germline, CDR1 is SGDLS and CDR2 YYNGEE. This CDR3 has 15 residues. The V end lost 0 bases, the J end lost 4 bases, and 8 bases lay between the germline ends. The CDR3 region is CASSVEGFGANVLTF. CDR3 nucleotide sequence: TGTGCCAGCAGCGTAGAGGGGTTCGGGGCCAACGTCCTGACTTTC.

This clonotype came up a few times. The genes are TRBV20-1 and TRBJ2-5; 7 bases line up with TRBD1. The germline CDR1 and CDR2 sequences are DFQATT and SNEGSKA (reference sequence). The length of the CDR3 is 14 residues. V lost 1 base to trimming and J lost 7 bases; unmatched junction nucleotides: 9. The CDR3 coding sequence is TGCAGTGCTAGAGGCCCACAGGGGTTGGTGACCCAGTACTTC. Translation gives CSARGPQGLVTQYF.

The sample holds a few counts of this clonotype. The chain uses TRBV5-1 and TRBJ2-2, with D hard to call. Germline loops: CDR1 SGHRS, CDR2 YFSETQ. CDR3 length: 14 residues. Trimming left V 4 bases short and J 6 bases short, with 13 bases between. CDR3 residues: CASSHESSAGELFF. The CDR3 DNA reads as TGCGCCAGCAGCCACGAGAGTAGTGCCGGGGAGCTGTTTTTT.

This chain links TRBV28 with TRBJ2-3; tentatively, D is TRBD2 (6 bases). This CDR3 comprises 19 residues. V was clipped by 4 bases and J by 4 bases, with 27 bases between them. The germline gives CDR1 MDHEN, CDR2 SYDVKM. CDR3 coding DNA: TGTGCCAGCAGTTCCCCATCCCTCCTAGCGACGCTAGGCTCAGATACGCAGTATTTT. This encodes CASSSPSLLATLGSDTQYF.

V and J are TRBV3-1 and TRBJ2-3; D perhaps matches TRBD2 (6 bases). The germline V and J ends were trimmed by 2 bases and 4 bases, with 16 bases remaining between them. The CDR3 sequence is 16 residues long. Germline V gene data show CDR1 as LGHDT and CDR2 as YNNKEL (reference sequence). CDR3 DNA: TGTGCCAGCAGCCAATGGCTACAGGCGGGGCCAGATACGCAGTATTTT. It specifies CASSQWLQAGPDTQYF.

The V and J genes are TRBV5-1 and TRBJ2-3; 7 bases fit TRBD2. The CDR3 contains 14 residues. Looked up from germline, CDR1 is SGHRS and CDR2 is YFSETQ. Trimming cost V 4 bases and J 0 bases; bases outside gene matches: 2. The CDR3 region has the DNA TGCGCCAGCAGCGCGGGAGAAAGCACAGATACGCAGTATTTT. It encodes CASSAGESTDTQYF.

The chain has TRBV20-1 and TRBJ1-6; maybe TRBD1 (5 bases). The CDR3 totals 14 residues. Germline V gene lookup returns CDR1 DFQATT and CDR2 SNEGSKA (reference sequence). V gave up 5 bases and J gave up 8 bases, with 16 bases separating them. The chain's CDR3 is CSAAPGRIYSPLHF. DNA for the CDR3: TGCAGTGCTGCTCCGGGACGGATATATTCACCCCTCCACTTT.

This chain links TRBV5-4 with TRBJ2-3; tentative D call: TRBD2 (5 bases). CDR1 is SGHNT and CDR2 is YYREEE in the germline V gene (reference sequence). With 0 bases removed from V and 7 bases from J, the gap between germline ends came to 9 bases. The CDR3 loop spans 13 amino acids. DNA of the CDR3: TGTGCCAGCAGCTTGGTTAGCGTACATACGCAGTATTTT. As protein: CASSLVSVHTQYF.

This clonotype was seen a handful of times. V usage is TRBV5-1 and J usage is TRBJ2-3; 9 bases fit TRBD1. The CDR3 totals 18 residues. Trimming removed 3 bases from V and 6 bases from J; junction bases left unmatched: 17. The germline gives CDR1 SGHRS, CDR2 YFSETQ. This CDR3 is CASSSDRGNGLTTDTQYF. For the CDR3, the DNA is TGCGCCAGCAGCTCGGACAGGGGAAACGGTTTGACCACGGATACGCAGTATTTT.

CDR3 DNA: TGTGCCAGCAGCTTAGCACCTTGGGGGACTAGCGGGATGGGCACAGATACGCAGTATTTT. Translated, it gives CASSLAPWGTSGMGTDTQYF. J is TRBJ2-3 and V is TRBV7-2; TRBD2 matches 13 bases. V lost 0 bases and J lost 1; bases outside the gene matches: 10. Germline CDR1 is SGHTA and CDR2 is FQGNSA. The CDR3 is 20 amino acids.

This chain uses TRBV7-2 with TRBJ2-1; 9 nucleotides align to TRBD1. CDR1 is SGHTA and CDR2 is FQGNSA in the germline V gene. The CDR3 covers 13 residues. The ends lost 1 base at V and 15 bases at J; junction bases unmatched: 7. Here the CDR3 DNA reads TGTGCCAGCAGCTTAGATCCGGACAGGGGTATGTTCTTC. Protein product: CASSLDPDRGMFF.

This clonotype was seen a few times. This chain links TRBV15 with TRBJ2-7; 9 bases are shared with TRBD1. Germline values: CDR1 LNHNV, CDR2 YYDKDF (reference sequence). CDR3 length: 16 residues. V shed 3 bases, J shed 2 bases, and the junction held 8 bases outside the gene matches. CDR3 loop: CATSSGVGDRAYEQYF. For the CDR3, the DNA is TGTGCCACCAGCAGTGGGGTGGGGGACAGGGCCTACGAGCAGTACTTC. Based on the CDR3 plus reference TRBV15 and TRBJ2-7, the full variable domain is DAMVIQNPRYQVTQFGKPVTLSCSQTLNHNVMYWYQQKSSQAPKLLFHYYDKDFNNEADTPDNFQSRRPNTSFCFLDIRSPGLGDTAMYLCATSSGVGDRAYEQYFGPGTRLTVT.

This chain links TRBV7-2 with TRBJ2-7; 11 bases match TRBD1. The CDR3 covers 16 residues. Germline V gene sequence: CDR1 SGHTA, CDR2 FQGNSA. V lost 5 bases, J lost 2 bases, and 8 bases stayed unmatched. The DNA for the CDR3 is TGTGCCAGCAGCCCTTTAGGGACAGGGGGTACCTACGAGCAGTACTTC. Its translation: CASSPLGTGGTYEQYF.